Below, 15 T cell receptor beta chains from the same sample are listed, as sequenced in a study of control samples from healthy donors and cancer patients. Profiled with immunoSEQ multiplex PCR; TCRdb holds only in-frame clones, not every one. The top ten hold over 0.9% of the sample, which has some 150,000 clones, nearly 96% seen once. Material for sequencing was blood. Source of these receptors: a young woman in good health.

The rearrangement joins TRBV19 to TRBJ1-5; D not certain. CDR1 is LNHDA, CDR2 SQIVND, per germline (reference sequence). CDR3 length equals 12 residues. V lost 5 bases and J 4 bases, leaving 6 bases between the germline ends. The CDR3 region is CASSLTNQPQHF. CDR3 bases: TGTGCCAGTAGTCTGACAAATCAGCCCCAGCATTTT.

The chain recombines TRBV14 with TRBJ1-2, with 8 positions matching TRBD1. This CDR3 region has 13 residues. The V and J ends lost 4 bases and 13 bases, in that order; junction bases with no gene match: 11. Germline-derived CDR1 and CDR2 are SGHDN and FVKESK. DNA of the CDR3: TGTGCCAGCAGCCTTATCGGGACAGGCCTCGGCACCTTC. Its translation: CASSLIGTGLGTF.

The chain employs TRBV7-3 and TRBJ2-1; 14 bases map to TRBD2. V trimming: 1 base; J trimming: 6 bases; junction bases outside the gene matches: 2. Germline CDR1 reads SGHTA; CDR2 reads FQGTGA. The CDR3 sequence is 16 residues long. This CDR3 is CASSLIGTSGSNEQFF. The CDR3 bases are TGTGCCAGCAGCTTAATAGGGACTAGCGGGAGCAATGAGCAGTTCTTC.

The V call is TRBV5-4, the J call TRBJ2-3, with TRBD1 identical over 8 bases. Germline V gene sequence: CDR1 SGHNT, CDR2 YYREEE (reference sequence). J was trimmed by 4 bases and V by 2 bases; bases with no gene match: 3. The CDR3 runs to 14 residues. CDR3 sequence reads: CASSFDRGSDTQYF. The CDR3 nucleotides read TGTGCCAGCAGCTTCGACAGGGGCTCAGATACGCAGTATTTT.

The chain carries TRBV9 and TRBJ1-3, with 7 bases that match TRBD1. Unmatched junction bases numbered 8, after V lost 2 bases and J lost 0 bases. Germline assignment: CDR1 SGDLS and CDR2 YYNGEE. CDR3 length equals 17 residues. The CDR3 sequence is CASSVLGQSLSGNTIYF. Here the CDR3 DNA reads TGTGCCAGCAGCGTGCTGGGACAGAGCCTCTCTGGAAACACCATATATTTT.

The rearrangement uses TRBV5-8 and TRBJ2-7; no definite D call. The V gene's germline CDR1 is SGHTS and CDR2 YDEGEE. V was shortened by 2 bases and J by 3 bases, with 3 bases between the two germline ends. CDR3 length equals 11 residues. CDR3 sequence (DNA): TGTGCCAGCAGCTTAGGCTACGAGCAGTACTTC. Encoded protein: CASSLGYEQYF. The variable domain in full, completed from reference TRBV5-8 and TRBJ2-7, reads EAGVTQSPTHLIKTRGQQATLRCSPISGHTSVYWYQQALGLGLQFLLWYDEGEERNRGNFPPRFSGRQFPNYSSELNVNALELEDSALYLCASSLGYEQYFGPGTRLTVT.

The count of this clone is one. This CDR3 reads CASRIGTGGYGYTF. CDR3 sequence (DNA): TGTGCCAGCAGAATAGGGACAGGGGGCTATGGCTACACCTTC. The chain uses TRBV6-5 and TRBJ1-2; 11 nucleotides line up with TRBD1. V lost 6 bases and J lost 4; bases outside the gene matches: 4. Germline CDR1 and CDR2: MNHEY and SVGAGI. This CDR3 comprises 14 residues.

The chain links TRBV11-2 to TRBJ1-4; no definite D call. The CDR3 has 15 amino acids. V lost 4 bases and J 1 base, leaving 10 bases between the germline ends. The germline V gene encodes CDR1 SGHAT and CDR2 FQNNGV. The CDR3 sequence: CASSSDGITNEKLFF. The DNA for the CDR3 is TGTGCCAGCAGCTCTGACGGAATAACTAATGAAAAACTGTTTTTT.

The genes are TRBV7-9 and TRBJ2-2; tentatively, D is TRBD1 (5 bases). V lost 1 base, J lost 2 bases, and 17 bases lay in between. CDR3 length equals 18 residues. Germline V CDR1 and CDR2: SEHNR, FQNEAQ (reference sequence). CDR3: CASSLGQGRFQNTGELFF. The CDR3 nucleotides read TGTGCCAGCAGCTTAGGGCAGGGCAGATTCCAAAACACCGGGGAGCTGTTTTTT.

CDR3 bases: TGTGCCACCAGCAGACTTCCCGGGACAGGGGATTCACCCCTCCACTTT. Translating it yields CATSRLPGTGDSPLHF. The chain has TRBV15 and TRBJ1-6; 10 positions match TRBD1. V lost 2 bases to trimming and J lost 8 bases; unmatched junction nucleotides: 6. Germline-derived CDR1 and CDR2 are LNHNV and YYDKDF (reference sequence). This CDR3 is 16 amino acids long.

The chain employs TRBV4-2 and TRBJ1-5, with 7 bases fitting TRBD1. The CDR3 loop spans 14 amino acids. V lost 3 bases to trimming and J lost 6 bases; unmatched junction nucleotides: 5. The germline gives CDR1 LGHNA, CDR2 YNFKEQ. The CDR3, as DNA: TGTGCCAGCAGCCACCACAGGGGAGGTCAGCCCCAGCATTTT. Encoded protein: CASSHHRGGQPQHF.

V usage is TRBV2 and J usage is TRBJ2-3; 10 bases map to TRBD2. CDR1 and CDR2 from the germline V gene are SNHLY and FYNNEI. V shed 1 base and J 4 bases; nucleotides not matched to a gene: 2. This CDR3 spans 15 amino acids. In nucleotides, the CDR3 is TGTGCCAGCAGTGAAGGAGCGGGGGGGCCAGATACGCAGTATTTT. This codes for CASSEGAGGPDTQYF.

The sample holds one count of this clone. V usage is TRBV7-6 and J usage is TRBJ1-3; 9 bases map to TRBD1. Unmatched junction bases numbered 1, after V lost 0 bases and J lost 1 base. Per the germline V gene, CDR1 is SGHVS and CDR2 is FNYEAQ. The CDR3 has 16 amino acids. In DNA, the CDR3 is TGTGCCAGCAGCTTAGCCGGGACAGGGTCTGGAAACACCATATATTTT. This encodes CASSLAGTGSGNTIYF.

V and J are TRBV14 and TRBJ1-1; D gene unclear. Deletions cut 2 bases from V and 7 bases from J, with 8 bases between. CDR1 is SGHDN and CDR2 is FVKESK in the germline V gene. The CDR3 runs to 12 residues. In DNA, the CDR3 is TGTGCCAGCAGCCAATCAGAGAATGAAGCTTTCTTT. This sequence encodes CASSQSENEAFF.

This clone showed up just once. DNA for the CDR3: TGTGCCAGCTCGACCGGGGCCCAAGATCAGCCCCAGCATTTT. It yields the protein CASSTGAQDQPQHF. The V gene is TRBV18, the J gene TRBJ1-5; weak D call: TRBD1 (5 bases). The germline gives CDR1 KGHSH, CDR2 LQKENI. CDR3 length equals 14 residues. V was pared by 6 bases and J by 5 bases, with 14 bases between.